Below, 8 T cell receptor beta chains from the same sample are listed, as sequenced in a study of cytomegalovirus exposure and HLA in healthy donors. The primer mix had 60 Vbeta and 13 Jbeta primers. Sequencing used immunoSEQ multiplex PCR; TCRdb keeps in-frame clones, though not all of them. The sample consists of around 67,000 clones, 68% of them appearing once. What was sequenced was PBMCs. The receptors were gathered from a woman aged 30 to 39 in good health and CMV-seronegative.

The rearrangement uses TRBV7-9 and TRBJ1-6; 7 bases are shared with TRBD1. This CDR3 is 15 amino acids long. Per germline, CDR1 SEHNR and CDR2 FQNEAQ (reference sequence). V shed 5 bases, J shed 8 bases, and the junction held 9 bases outside the gene matches. This CDR3 is CASSPVTGKYSPLHF. The CDR3 region has the DNA TGTGCCAGCAGCCCTGTGACAGGGAAGTATTCACCCCTCCACTTT.

This chain links TRBV4-3 with TRBJ1-2; D unclear. The CDR3 contains 16 residues. Between the trimmed V and J ends, which lost 0 bases and 4 bases, there was a span of 15 bases. Per germline, CDR1 LGHNA and CDR2 YSLEER. CDR3 bases: TGCGCCAGCAGCCAAGATGCGTTTCAGGACTTCTATGGCTACACCTTC. Protein product: CASSQDAFQDFYGYTF.

The chain couples TRBV7-2 to TRBJ2-1, with a tentative D call TRBD2 (7 bases). Deletions cut 1 base from V and 6 bases from J, with 13 bases between. The CDR3 runs 15 residues. CDR1 SGHTA and CDR2 FQGNSA come from the germline V gene. CDR3 region: CASSLVGGPANEQFF. In DNA form, the CDR3 reads TGTGCCAGCAGCTTAGTCGGGGGGCCTGCCAATGAGCAGTTCTTC.

The chain is built from TRBV6-5 and TRBJ1-5, with 8 positions matching TRBD1. This CDR3 contains 15 residues. Germline V CDR1 and CDR2: MNHEY, SVGAGI. With V trimmed by 6 bases and J by 3 bases, 7 bases remained unmatched. CDR3 region: CASSLTGGINQPQHF. DNA of the CDR3: TGTGCCAGCAGCCTTACAGGGGGGATCAATCAGCCCCAGCATTTT.

The chain couples TRBV6-1 to TRBJ1-5, with TRBD1 as a possible D gene (5 bases). Germline assignment: CDR1 MNHNS and CDR2 SASEGT. Trimming took off 4 bases at V and 0 bases at J, with 10 bases between the two ends. The CDR3 spans 15 residues. The CDR3 protein is CASSGGYYSNQPQHF. CDR3 DNA: TGTGCCAGCAGTGGGGGCTACTATAGCAATCAGCCCCAGCATTTT.

There are a few counts of this clone. The rearrangement uses TRBV9 and TRBJ1-2, with 7 bases matching TRBD1. CDR3 length equals 16 residues. Germline CDR1 reads SGDLS; CDR2 reads YYNGEE. Germline trimming cut 4 bases from V and 1 base from J; bases unmatched to any gene: 10. The CDR3 loop reads CASSQVRTGINYGYTF. CDR3 DNA: TGTGCCAGCAGCCAAGTTCGGACAGGCATTAACTATGGCTACACCTTC.

This chain links TRBV28 with TRBJ2-7; 7 positions match TRBD2. This CDR3 has 14 amino acids. V trimming: 4 bases; J trimming: 5 bases; junction bases outside the gene matches: 8. Germline V gene data show CDR1 as MDHEN and CDR2 as SYDVKM. The CDR3 loop reads CASSSLGRADEQYF. CDR3 nucleotide sequence: TGTGCCAGCAGTTCCCTTGGGAGGGCGGACGAGCAGTACTTC. Full variable domain (remainder filled in from reference TRBV28 and TRBJ2-7): DVKVTQSSRYLVKRTGEKVFLECVQDMDHENMFWYRQDPGLGLRLIYFSYDVKMKEKGDIPEGYSVSREKKERFSLILESASTNQTSMYLCASSSLGRADEQYFGPGTRLTVT.

As for this clone: At one end, the junction sequence differs from germline, possibly due to a read error. This sequence joins TRBV7-9 and TRBJ1-4; TRBD1 aligns across 7 bases. This CDR3 has 19 amino acids. Per the germline V gene, CDR1 is SEHNR and CDR2 is FQNEAQ (reference sequence). CDR3 nucleotide sequence: TGTTCCAGCAGCTTAGGACGTGAGACAGGGCGGGCAACTAATGAAAAACTGTTTTTT. Protein sequence: CSSSLGRETGRATNEKLFF.